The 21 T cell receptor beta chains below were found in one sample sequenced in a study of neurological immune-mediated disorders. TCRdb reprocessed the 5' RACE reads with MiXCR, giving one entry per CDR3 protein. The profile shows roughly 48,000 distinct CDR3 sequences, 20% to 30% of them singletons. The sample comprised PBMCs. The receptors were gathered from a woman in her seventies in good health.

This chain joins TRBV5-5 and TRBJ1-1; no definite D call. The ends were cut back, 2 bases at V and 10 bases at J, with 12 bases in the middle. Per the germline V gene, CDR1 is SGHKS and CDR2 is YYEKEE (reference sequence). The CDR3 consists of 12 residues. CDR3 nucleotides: TGTGCCAGCAGCTTCCACCCCCGGGCAGCTTTCTTT. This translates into CASSFHPRAAFF.

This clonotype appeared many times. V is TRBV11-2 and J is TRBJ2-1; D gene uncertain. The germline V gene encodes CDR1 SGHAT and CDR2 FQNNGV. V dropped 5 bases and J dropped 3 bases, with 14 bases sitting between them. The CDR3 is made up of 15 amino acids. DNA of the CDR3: TGTGCCAGCAGCCCTATGGGTACGGGCTACAATGAGCAGTTCTTC. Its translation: CASSPMGTGYNEQFF.

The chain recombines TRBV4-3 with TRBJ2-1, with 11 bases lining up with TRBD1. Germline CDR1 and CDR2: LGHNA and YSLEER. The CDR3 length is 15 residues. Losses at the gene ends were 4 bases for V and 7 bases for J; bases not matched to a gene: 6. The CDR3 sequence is CASSPGQGAGNEQFF. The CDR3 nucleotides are TGCGCCAGCAGCCCTGGACAGGGGGCTGGGAATGAGCAGTTCTTC.

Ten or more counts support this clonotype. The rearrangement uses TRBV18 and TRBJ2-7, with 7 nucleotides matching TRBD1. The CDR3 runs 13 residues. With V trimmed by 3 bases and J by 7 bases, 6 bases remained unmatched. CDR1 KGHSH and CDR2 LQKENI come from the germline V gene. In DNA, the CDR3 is TGTGCCAGCTCACCGGACAGGACGGGGGAGCAGTACTTC. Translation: CASSPDRTGEQYF.

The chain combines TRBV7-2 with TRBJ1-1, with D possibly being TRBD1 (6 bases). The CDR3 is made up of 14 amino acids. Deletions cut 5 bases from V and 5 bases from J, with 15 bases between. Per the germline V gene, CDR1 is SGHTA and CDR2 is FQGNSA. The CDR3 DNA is TGTGCCAGCAGCAGAGATACAGGGAGGACTGAAGCTTTCTTT. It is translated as CASSRDTGRTEAFF.

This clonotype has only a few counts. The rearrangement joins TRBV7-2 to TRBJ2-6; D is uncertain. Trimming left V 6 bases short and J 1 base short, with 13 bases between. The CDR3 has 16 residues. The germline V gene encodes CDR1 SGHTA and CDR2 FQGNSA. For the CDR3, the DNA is TGTGCCAGCAGGGGCCTTACCTCGTCTGGGGCCAACGTCCTGACTTTC. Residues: CASRGLTSSGANVLTF.

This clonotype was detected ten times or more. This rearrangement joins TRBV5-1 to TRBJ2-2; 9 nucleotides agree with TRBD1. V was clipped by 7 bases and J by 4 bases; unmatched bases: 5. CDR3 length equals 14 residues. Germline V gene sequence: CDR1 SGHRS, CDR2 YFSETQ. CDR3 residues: CASQQGAGTGELFF. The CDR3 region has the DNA TGCGCCAGCCAACAGGGGGCCGGCACCGGGGAGCTGTTTTTT.

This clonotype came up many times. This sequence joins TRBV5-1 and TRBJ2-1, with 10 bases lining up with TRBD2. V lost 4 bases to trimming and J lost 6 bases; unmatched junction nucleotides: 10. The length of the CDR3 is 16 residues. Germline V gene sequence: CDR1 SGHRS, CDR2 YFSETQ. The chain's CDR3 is CASSAITSGNTNEQFF. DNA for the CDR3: TGCGCCAGCAGCGCCATAACTAGCGGGAATACCAATGAGCAGTTCTTC.

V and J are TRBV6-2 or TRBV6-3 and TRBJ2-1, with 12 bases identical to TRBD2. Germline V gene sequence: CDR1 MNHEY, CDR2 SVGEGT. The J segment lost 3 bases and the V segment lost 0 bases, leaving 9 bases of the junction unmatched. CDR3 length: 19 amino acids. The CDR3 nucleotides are TGTGCCAGCAGTTACTCGAAAGGGCTAGCGGGGGGGAGCTACAATGAGCAGTTCTTC. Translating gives CASSYSKGLAGGSYNEQFF.

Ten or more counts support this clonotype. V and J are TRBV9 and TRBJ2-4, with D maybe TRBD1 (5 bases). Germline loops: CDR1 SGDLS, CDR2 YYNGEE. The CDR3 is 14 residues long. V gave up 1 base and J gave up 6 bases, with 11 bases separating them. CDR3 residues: CASSVRGGRNIQYF. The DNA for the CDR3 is TGTGCCAGCAGCGTAAGGGGCGGCCGAAACATTCAGTACTTC.

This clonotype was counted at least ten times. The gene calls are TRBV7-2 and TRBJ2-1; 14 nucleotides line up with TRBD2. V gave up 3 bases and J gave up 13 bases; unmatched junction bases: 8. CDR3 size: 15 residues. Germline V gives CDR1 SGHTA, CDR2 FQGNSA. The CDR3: CASSLGLAGVTGQFF. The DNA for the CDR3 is TGTGCCAGCAGCTTGGGACTAGCGGGAGTGACTGGCCAGTTCTTC.

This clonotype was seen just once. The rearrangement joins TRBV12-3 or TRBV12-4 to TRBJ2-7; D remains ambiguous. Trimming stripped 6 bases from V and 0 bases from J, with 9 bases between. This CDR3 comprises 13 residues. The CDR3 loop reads CASSLTSSYEQYF. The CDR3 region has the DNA TGTGCCAGCAGCCTCACGAGCTCCTACGAGCAGTACTTC.

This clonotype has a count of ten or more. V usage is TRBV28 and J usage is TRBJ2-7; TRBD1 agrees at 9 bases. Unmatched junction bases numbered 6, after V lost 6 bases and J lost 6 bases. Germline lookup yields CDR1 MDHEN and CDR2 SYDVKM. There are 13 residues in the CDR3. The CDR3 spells CASSPTDRGEQYF. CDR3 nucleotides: TGTGCCAGCAGCCCAACGGACAGGGGCGAGCAGTACTTC.

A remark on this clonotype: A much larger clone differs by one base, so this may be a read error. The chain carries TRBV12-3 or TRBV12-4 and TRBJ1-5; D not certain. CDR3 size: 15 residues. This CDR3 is CASSLFTGGNQTQHF. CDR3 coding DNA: TGTGCCAGCAGTTTATTCACTGGAGGCAATCAGACCCAGCATTTT.

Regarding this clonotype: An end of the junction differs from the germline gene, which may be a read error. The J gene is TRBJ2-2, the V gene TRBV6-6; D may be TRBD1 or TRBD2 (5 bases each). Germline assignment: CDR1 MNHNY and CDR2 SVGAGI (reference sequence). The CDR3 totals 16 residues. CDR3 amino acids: CASCYGAGPNTGELFF. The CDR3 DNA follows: TGTGCCAGCTGTTACGGGGCAGGACCGAACACCGGGGAGCTGTTTTTT.

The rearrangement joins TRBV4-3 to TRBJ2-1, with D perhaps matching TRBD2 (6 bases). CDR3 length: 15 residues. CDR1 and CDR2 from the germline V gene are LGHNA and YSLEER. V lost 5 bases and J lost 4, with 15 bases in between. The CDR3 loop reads CASSKAIGTYNEQFF. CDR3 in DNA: TGCGCCAGCAGCAAAGCTATCGGGACTTACAATGAGCAGTTCTTC.

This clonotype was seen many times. This chain's CDR3 is CSARPGTREQFF. CDR3 DNA sequence: TGCAGTGCTAGGCCCGGGACTAGAGAGCAGTTCTTC. This rearrangement joins TRBV20-1 to TRBJ2-1; 8 bases match TRBD2. The CDR3 totals 12 residues. With V trimmed by 3 bases and J by 10 bases, 5 bases remained unmatched. Germline V gene data show CDR1 as DFQATT and CDR2 as SNEGSKA (reference sequence).

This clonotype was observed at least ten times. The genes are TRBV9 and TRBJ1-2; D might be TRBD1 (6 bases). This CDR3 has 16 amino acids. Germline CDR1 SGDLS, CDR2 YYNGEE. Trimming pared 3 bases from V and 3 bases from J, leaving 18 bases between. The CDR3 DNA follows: TGTGCCAGCAGCGGGGGGGGGGCAGGGCCGTACTATGGCTACACCTTC. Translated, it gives CASSGGGAGPYYGYTF. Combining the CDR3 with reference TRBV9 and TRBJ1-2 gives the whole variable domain DSGVTQTPKHLITATGQRVTLRCSPRSGDLSVYWYQQSLDQGLQFLIQYYNGEERAKGNILERFSAQQFPDLHSELNLSSLELGDSALYFCASSGGGAGPYYGYTFGSGTRLTVV.

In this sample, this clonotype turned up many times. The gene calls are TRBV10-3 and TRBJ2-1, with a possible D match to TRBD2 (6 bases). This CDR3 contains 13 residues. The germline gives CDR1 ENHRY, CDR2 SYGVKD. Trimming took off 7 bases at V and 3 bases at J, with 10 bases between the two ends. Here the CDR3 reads CAIKGTDYNEQFF. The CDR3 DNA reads TGTGCCATCAAGGGGACTGACTACAATGAGCAGTTCTTC.

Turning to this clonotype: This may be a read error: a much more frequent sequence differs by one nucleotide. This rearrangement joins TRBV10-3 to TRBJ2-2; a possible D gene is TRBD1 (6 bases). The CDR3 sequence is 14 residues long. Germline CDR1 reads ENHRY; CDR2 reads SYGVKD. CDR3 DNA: TGTGCCATCAGTTCACAGGGATACACCGGGGAGCCGTTTTTT. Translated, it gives CAISSQGYTGEPFF.

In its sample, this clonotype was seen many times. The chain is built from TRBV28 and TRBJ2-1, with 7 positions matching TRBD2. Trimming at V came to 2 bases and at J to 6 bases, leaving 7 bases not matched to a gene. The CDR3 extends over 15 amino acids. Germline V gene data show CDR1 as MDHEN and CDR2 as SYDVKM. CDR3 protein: CASSLGAGAGNEQFF. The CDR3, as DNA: TGTGCCAGCAGTTTAGGGGCGGGAGCGGGCAATGAGCAGTTCTTC.